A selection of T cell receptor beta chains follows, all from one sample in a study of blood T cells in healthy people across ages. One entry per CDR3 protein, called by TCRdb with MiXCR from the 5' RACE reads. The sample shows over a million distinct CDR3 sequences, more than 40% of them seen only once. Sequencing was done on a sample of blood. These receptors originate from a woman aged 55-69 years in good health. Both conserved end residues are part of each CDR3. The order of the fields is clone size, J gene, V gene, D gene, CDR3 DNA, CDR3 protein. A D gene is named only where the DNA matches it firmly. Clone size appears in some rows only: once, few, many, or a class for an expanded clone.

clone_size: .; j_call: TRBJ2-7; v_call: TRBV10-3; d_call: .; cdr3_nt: TGTGCCATCAGTCTCCGGGGAACGTCCTACGAGCAGTACTTC; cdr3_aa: CAISLRGTSYEQYF
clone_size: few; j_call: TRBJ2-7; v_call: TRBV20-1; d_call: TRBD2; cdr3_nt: TGCAGTGCTAAGACACTAGCGGGCCCCTACGAGCAGTACTTC; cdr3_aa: CSAKTLAGPYEQYF
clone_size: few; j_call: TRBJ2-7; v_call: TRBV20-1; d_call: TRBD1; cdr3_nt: TGCAGTATCACCGACAGGGTCTCCTACGAGCAGTACTTC; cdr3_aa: CSITDRVSYEQYF
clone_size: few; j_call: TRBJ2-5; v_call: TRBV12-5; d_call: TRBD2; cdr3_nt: TGTGCTAGTGGTTTGGTAACCGCGGGAGGCCCTGAGCAGTACTTC; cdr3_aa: CASGLVTAGGPEQYF
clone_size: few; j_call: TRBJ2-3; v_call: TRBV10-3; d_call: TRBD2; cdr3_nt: TGTGCCATCAGCCAGCGGGAGGCCTTCACAGATACGCAGTATTTT; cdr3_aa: CAISQREAFTDTQYF
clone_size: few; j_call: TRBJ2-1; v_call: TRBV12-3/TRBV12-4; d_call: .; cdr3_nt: TGTGCCAGCAGGTCCAGGGGTAGCTCCTACAATGAGCAGTTCTTC; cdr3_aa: CASRSRGSSYNEQFF
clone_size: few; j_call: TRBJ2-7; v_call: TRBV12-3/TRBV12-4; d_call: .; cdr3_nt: TGTGCCAGCAGCGACAGGAACGCCTACGAGCAGTACTTC; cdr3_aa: CASSDRNAYEQYF
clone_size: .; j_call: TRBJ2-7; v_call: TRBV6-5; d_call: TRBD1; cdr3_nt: TGTGCCAGCAGTTACGGACAGGGTGGGGCCTACGAGCAGTACTTC; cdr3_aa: CASSYGQGGAYEQYF
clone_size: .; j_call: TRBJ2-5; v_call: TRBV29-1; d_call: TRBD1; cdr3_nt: TGCAGCGTTGAAGTTGACAGGGAGAATGAGCAGTACTTC; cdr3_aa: CSVEVDRENEQYF
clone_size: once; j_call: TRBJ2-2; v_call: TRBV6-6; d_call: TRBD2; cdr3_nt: TGTGCCAGCAGTGACCTAGCGGGGGTGAACACCGGGGAGCTGTTTTTT; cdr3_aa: CASSDLAGVNTGELFF
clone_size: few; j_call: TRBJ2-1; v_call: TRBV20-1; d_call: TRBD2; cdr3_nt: TGCAGTGCTAGAGTACTAGCGGGAGTCGACAATGAGCAGTTCTTC; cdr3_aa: CSARVLAGVDNEQFF
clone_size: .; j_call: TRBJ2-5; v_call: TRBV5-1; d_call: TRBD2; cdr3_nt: TGCGCCAGCAGCTCGGGGACTAGGCCCCGAGAGACCCAGTACTTC; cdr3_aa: CASSSGTRPRETQYF
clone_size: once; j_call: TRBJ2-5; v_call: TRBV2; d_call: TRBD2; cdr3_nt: TGTGCCAGCAGTGTGCATGGACTAGCGGGAGAGACCCAGTACTTC; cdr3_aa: CASSVHGLAGETQYF
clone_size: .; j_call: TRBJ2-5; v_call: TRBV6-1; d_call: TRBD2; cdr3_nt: TGTGCCAGCAGTCCCCTAGCGGGAGGGTCCCCAGAGACCCAGTACTTC; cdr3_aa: CASSPLAGGSPETQYF
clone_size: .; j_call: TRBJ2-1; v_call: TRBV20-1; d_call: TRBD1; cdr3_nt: TGCAGTACTAGAGCCCCTCCGGGACAGGGGGTTGGTAGCAGCTACAATGAGCAGTTCTTC; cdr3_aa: CSTRAPPGQGVGSSYNEQFF
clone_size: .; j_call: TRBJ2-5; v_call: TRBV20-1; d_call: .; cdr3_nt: TGCAGTGCACCACCGGGATTAACAAAGACCCAGTACTTC; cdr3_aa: CSAPPGLTKTQYF
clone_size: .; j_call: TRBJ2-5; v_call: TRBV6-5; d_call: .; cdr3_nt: TGTGCCAGCAGTTACTCATTTGGGACCCAGTACTTC; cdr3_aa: CASSYSFGTQYF
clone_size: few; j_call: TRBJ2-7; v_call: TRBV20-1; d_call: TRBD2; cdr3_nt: TGCAGTGCTAGAGATAGGCCCCTAGCGGGAGGGCCCTACGAGCAGTACTTC; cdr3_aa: CSARDRPLAGGPYEQYF
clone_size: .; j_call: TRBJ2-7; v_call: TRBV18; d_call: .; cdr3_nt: TGTGCCAGCTCACCACCCGGGGGAGTCTACGAGCAGTACTTC; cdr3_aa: CASSPPGGVYEQYF
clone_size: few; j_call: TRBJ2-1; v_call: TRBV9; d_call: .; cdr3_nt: TGTGCCAGCAGCGTAGTACAGGGCGATGAGCAGTTCTTC; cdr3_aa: CASSVVQGDEQFF
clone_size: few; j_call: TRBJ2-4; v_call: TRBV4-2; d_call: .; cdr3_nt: TGTGCCAGCAGCCAAGATCTCCTGGGGGTCAAAAACATTCAGTACTTC; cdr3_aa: CASSQDLLGVKNIQYF
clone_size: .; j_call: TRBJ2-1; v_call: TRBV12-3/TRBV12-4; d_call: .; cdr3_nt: TGTGCCAGCAGTTTAGGTGGGGGGGCTAATGAGCAGTTCTTC; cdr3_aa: CASSLGGGANEQFF